This T cell receptor (beta chain) was observed in a study of shared clonotypes between healthy human individuals. Some clones are missing from TCRdb's copy, which holds only in-frame ones; the method was immunoSEQ multiplex PCR. This sample has approximately 2.1 million clones, with 80% to 95% found just once. Whole-study findings and limits: When compared with the clonotypes that were shared by all four sorted-subset donors, the non-shared clonotypes turned out to have lower generation probabilities. Only blood underwent sampling, and tissue repertoires likely differ.

V gave up 0 bases and J gave up 2 bases, with 6 bases separating them. Germline values: CDR1 MNHEY, CDR2 SVGAGI. The CDR3 extends over 14 amino acids. On this clone itself: The antigen remains unidentified.

The receptor was derived from a man between 18 and 29 years old in good health. Some clones in this sample may be carry-over from other donors' samples. The chain couples TRBV6-5 to TRBJ2-3; no reliable D call. Sequencing was done on a sample of naive CD4+ T cells from PBMCs. Documented subset: CD45RA+ positively selected. Written as DNA, the CDR3 is TGTGCCAGCAGTTACTCCCTCCACACAGATACGCAGTATTTT. Protein product: CASSYSLHTDTQYF.